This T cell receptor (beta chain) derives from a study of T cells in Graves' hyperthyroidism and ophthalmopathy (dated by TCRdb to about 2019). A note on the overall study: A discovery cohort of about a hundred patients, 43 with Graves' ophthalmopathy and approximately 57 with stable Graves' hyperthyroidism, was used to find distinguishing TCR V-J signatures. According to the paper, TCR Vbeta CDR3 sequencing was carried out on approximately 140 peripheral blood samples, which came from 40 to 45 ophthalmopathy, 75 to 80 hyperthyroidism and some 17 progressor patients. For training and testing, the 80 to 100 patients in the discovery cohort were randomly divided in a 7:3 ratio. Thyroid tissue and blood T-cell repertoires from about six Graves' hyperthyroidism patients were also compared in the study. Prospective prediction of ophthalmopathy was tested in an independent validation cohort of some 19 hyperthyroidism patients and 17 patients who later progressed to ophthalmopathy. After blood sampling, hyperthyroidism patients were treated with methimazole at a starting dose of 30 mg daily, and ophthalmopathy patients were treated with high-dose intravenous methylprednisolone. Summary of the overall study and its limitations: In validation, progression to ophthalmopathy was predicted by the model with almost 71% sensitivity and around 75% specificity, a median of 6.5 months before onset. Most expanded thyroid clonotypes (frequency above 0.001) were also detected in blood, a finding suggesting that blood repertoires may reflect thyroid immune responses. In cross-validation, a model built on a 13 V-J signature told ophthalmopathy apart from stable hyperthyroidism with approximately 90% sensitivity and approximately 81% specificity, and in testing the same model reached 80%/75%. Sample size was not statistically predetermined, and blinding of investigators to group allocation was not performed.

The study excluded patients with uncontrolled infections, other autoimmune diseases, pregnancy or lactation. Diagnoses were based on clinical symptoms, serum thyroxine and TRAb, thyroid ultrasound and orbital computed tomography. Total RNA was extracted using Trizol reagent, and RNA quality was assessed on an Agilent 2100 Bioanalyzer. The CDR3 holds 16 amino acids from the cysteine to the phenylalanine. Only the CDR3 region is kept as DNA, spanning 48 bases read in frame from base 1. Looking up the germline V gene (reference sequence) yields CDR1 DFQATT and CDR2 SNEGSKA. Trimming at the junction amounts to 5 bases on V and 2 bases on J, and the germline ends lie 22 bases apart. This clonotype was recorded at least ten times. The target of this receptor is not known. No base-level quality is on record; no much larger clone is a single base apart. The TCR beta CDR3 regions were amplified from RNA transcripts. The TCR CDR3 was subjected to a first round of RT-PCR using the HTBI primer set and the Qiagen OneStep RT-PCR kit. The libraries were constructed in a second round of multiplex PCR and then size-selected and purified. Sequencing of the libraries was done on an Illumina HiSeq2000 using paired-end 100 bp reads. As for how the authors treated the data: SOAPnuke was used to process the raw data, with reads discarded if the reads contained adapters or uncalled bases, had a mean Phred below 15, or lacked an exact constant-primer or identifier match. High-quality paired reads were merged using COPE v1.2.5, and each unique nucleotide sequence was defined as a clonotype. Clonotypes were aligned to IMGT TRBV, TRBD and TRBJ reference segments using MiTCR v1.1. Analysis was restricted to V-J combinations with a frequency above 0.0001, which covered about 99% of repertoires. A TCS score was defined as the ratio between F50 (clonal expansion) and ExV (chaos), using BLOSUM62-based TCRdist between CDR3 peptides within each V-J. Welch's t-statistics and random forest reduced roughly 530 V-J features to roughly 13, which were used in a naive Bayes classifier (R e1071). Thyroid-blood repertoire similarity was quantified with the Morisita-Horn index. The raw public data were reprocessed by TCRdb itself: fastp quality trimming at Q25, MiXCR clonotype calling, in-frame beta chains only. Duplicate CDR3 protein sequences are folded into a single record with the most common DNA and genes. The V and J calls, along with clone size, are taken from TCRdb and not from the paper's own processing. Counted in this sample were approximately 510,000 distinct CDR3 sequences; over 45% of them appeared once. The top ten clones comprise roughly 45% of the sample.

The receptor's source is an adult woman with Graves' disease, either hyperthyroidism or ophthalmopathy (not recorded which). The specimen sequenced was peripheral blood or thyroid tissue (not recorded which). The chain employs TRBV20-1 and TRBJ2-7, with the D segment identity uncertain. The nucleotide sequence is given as TGCAGTGCTCTGGAGATACTTGACCTACAAACCTACGAGCAGTACTTC. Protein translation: CSALEILDLQTYEQYF.